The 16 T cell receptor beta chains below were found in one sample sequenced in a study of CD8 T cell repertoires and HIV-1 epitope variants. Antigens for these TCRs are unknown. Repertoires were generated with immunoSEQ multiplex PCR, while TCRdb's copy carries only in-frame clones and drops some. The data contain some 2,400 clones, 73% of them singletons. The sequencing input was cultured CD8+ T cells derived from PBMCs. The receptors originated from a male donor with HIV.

In DNA form, the CDR3 reads TGTGCCAGCAGCTTTAACCCTTCCTACGAGCAGTACTTC. Protein: CASSFNPSYEQYF. J is TRBJ2-7 and V is TRBV7-8; D remains unclear. Germline lookup yields CDR1 SGHVS and CDR2 FQNEAQ. V gave up 3 bases and J gave up 1 base, with 7 bases separating them. The CDR3 has 13 amino acids.

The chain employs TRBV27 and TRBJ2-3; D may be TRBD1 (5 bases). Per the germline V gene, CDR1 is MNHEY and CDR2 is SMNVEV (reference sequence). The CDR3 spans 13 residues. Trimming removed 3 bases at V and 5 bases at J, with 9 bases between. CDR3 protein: CASSFLQGDTQYF. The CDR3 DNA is TGTGCCAGCAGTTTTCTGCAGGGAGATACGCAGTATTTT.

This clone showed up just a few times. In nucleotides, the CDR3 is TGTGCCAGCAGTTTAGGAACGGGGCAAGAGACCCAGTACTTC. Amino acids: CASSLGTGQETQYF. V usage is TRBV27 and J usage is TRBJ2-5; tentative D call: TRBD2 (5 bases). The CDR3 is made up of 14 amino acids. The germline V and J ends were trimmed by 2 bases and 2 bases, with 9 bases remaining between them. Germline V gene lookup returns CDR1 MNHEY and CDR2 SMNVEV (reference sequence).

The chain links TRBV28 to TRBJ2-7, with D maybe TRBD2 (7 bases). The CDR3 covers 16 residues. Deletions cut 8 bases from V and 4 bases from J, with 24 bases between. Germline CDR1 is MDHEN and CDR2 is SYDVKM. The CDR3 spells CASGSPAGEGGYEQYF. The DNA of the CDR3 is TGTGCCAGCGGTTCCCCCGCCGGGGAGGGGGGTTACGAGCAGTACTTC.

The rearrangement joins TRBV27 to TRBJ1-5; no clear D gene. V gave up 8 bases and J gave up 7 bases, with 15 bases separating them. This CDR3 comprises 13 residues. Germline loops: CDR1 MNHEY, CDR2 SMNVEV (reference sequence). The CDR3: CASGDMGWQPQHF. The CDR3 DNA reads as TGTGCCAGCGGTGATATGGGTTGGCAGCCCCAGCATTTT.

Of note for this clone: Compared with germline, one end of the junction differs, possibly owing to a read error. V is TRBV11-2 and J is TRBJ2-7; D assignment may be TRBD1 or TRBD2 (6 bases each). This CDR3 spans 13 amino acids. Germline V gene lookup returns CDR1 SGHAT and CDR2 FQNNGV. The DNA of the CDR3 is TGTGCCAGCAGCCCCCCTGGACAGCCTAGGGGGGTCTTC. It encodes CASSPPGQPRGVF.

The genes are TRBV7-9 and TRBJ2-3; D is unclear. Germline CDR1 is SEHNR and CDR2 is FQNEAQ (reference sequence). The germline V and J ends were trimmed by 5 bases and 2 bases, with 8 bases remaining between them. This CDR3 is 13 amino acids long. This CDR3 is CASSQLVTDTQYF. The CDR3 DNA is TGTGCCAGCAGCCAGTTGGTCACAGATACGCAGTATTTT. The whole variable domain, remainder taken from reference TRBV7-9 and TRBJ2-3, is DTGVSQNPRHKITKRGQNVTFRCDPISEHNRLYWYRQTLGQGPEFLTYFQNEAQLEKSRLLSDRFSAERPKGSFSTLEIQRTEQGDSAMYLCASSQLVTDTQYFGPGTRLTVL.

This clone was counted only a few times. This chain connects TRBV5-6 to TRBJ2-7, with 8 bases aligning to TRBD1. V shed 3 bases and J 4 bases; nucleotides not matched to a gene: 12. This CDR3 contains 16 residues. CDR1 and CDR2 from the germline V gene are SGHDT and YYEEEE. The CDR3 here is CASSWQSTRGLYEQYF. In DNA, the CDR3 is TGTGCCAGCAGCTGGCAGTCGACCAGGGGGCTATACGAGCAGTACTTC.

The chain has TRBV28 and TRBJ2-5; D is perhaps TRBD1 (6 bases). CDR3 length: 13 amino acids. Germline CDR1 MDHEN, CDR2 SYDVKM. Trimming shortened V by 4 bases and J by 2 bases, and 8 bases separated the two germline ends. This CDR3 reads CASSSTGQETQYF. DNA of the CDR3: TGTGCCAGCAGTTCGACAGGTCAAGAGACCCAGTACTTC.

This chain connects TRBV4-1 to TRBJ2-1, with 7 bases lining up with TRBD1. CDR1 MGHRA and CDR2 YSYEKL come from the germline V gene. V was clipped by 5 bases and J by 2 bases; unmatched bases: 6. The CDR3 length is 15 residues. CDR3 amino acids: CASSYDTGAYNEQFF. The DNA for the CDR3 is TGCGCCAGCAGCTATGATACAGGGGCCTACAATGAGCAGTTCTTC.

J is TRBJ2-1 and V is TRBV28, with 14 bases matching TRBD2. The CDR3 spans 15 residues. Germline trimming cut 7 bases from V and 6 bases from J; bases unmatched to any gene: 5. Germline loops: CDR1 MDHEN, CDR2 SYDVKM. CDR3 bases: TGTGCCAGCACCCGGACTAGCGGGAGGAGCAATGAGCAGTTCTTC. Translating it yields CASTRTSGRSNEQFF.

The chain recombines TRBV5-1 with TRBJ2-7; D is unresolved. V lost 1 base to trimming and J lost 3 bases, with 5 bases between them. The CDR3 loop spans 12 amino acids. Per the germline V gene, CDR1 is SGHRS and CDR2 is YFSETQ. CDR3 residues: CASSLSSYEQYF. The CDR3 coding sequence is TGCGCCAGCAGCTTGTCGAGCTACGAGCAGTACTTC.

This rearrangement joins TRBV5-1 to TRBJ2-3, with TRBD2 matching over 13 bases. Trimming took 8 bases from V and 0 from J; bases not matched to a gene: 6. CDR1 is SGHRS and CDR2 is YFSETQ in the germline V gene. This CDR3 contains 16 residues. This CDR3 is CASRTSGSASTDTQYF. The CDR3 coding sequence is TGCGCCAGTCGGACTAGCGGGAGTGCTAGCACAGATACGCAGTATTTT.

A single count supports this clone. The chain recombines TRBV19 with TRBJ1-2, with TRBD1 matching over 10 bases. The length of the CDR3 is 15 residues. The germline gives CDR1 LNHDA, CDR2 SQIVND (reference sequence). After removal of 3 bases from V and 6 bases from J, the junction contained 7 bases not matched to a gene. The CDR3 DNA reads TGTGCCAGTAGTATGGGACAGGGGCTACGGGATGGCTACACCTTC. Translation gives CASSMGQGLRDGYTF.

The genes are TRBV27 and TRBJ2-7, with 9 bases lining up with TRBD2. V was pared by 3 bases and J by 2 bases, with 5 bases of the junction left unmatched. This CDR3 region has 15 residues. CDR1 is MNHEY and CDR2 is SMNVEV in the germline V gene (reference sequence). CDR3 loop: CASSFQAGGTYEQYF. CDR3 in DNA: TGTGCCAGCAGTTTTCAGGCGGGAGGGACCTACGAGCAGTACTTC.

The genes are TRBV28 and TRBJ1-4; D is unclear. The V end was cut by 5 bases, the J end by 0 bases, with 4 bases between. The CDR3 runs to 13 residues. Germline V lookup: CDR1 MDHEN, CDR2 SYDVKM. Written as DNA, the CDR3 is TGTGCCAGCAGTCCTGCAACTAATGAAAAACTGTTTTTT. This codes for CASSPATNEKLFF.